This T cell receptor beta chain was obtained from a study of blood T cell repertoires in COVID-19. Whole-study context: Samples of COVID-19 (acute and convalescent) were obtained from the United States, Italy and Spain. From T cells, B-cell-depleted T cells, or PBMCs came the material, which was cDNA or gDNA.

The sample holds a few counts of this clone. This table comes from immunoSEQ multiplex PCR, and its TCRdb copy is limited to in-frame clones, with some not included. The sample yields about 150,000 clones, about nine tenths seen once. Germline V gene lookup returns CDR1 SGHAT and CDR2 FQNNGV. V shed 2 bases and J shed 8 bases, with 9 bases lying between them. The CDR3 is made up of 13 amino acids. V usage is TRBV11-2 and J usage is TRBJ1-4, with D maybe TRBD1 (5 bases). The sequencing input was peripheral blood. The receptor was isolated from a human donor in a cohort sampled during active COVID-19. CDR3 sequence reads: CASSLYQGEKLFF. As DNA, the CDR3 is TGTGCCAGCAGCTTATACCAGGGCGAAAAACTGTTTTTT.